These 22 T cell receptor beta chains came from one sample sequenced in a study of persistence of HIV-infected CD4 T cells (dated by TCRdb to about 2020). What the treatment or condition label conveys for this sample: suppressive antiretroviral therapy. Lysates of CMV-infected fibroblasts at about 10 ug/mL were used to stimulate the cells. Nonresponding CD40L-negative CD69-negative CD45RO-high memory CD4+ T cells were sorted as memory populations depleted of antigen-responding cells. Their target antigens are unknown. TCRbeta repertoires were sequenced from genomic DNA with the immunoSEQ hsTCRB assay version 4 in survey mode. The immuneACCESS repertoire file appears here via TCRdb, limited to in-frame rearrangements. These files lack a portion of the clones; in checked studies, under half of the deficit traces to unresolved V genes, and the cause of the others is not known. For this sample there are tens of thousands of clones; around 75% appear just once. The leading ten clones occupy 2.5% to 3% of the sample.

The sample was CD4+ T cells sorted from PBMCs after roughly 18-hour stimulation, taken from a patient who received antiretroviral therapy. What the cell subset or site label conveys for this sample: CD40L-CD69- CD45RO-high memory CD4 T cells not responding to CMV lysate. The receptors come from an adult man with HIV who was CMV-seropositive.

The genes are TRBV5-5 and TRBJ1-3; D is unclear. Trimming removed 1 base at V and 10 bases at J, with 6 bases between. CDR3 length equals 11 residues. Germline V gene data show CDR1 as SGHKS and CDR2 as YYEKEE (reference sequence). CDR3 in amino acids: CASSLSKTIYF. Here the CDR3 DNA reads TGTGCCAGCAGCTTGTCAAAGACCATATATTTT. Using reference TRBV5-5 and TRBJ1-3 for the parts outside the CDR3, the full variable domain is DAGVTQSPTHLIKTRGQQVTLRCSPISGHKSVSWYQQVLGQGPQFIFQYYEKEERGRGNFPDRFSARQFPNYSSELNVNALLLGDSALYLCASSLSKTIYFGEGSWLTVV.

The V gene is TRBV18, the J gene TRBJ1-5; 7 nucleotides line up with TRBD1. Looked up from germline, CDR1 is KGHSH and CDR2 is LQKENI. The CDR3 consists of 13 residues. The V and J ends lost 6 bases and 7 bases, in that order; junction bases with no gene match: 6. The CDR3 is CASSDRAEQPQHF. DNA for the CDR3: TGTGCCAGCTCCGACAGGGCGGAACAGCCCCAGCATTTT.

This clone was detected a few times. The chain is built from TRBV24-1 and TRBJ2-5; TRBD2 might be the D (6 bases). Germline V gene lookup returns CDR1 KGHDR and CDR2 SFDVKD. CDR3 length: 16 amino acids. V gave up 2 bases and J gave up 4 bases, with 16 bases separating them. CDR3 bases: TGTGCCACCAGTGATTCTCAGGCGGGGCTTGGAGAGACCCAGTACTTC. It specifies CATSDSQAGLGETQYF.

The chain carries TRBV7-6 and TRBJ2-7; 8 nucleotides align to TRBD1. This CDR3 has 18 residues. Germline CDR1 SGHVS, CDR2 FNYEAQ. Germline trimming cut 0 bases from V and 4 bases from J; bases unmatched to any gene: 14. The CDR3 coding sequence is TGTGCCAGCAGCTTAGCCCCTCCCTCAGACAGGGGTGCGTACGAGCAGTACTTC. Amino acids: CASSLAPPSDRGAYEQYF.

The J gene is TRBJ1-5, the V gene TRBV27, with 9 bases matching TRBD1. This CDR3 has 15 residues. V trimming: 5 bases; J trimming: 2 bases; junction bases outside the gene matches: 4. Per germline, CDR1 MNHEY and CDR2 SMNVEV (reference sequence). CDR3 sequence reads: CASSRDRAGNQPQHF. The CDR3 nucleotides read TGTGCCAGCAGTCGGGACAGGGCTGGCAATCAGCCCCAGCATTTT.

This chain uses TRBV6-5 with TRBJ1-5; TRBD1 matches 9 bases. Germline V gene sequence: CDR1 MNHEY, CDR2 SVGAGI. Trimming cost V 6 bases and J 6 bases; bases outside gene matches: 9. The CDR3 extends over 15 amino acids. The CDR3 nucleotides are TGTGCCAGCAGCCCGGGACAGGGTAACGGTCAGCCCCAGCATTTT. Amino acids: CASSPGQGNGQPQHF.

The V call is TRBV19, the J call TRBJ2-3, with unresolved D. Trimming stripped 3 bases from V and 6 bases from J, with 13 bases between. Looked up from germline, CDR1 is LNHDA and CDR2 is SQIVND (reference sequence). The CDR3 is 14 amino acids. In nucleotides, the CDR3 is TGTGCCAGTAGTATTATCCCCCGAAGGGATACGCAGTATTTT. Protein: CASSIIPRRDTQYF.

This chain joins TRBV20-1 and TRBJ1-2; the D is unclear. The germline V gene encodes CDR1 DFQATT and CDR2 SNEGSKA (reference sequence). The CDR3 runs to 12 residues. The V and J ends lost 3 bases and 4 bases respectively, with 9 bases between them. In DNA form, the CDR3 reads TGCAGTGCTAGTAAGGGCCTCTATGGCTACACCTTC. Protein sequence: CSASKGLYGYTF.

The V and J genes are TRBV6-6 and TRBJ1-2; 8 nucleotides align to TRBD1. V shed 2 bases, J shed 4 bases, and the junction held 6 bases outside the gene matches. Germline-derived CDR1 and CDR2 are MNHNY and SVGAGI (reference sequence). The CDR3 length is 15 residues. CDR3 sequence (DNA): TGTGCCAGCAGTTACAGTACAGGGGGTGGCTATGGCTACACCTTC. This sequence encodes CASSYSTGGGYGYTF.

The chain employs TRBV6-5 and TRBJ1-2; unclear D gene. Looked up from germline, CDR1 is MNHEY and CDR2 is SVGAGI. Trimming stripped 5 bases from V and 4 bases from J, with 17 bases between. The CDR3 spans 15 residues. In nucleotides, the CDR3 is TGTGCCAGCAGTAGAGGGAACCTTGGGGTCTATGGCTACACCTTC. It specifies CASSRGNLGVYGYTF.

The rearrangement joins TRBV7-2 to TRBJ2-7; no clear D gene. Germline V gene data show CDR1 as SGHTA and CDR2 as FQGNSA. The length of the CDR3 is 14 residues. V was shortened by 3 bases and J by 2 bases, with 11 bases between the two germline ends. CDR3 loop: CASSFHGGPYEQYF. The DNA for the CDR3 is TGTGCCAGCAGCTTCCACGGTGGACCCTACGAGCAGTACTTC.

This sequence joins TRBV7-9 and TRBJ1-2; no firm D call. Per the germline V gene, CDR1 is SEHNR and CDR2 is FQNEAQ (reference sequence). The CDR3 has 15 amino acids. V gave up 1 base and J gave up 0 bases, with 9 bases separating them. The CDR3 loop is CASSLEYAANYGYTF. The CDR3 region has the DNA TGTGCCAGCAGCTTAGAGTACGCAGCTAACTATGGCTACACCTTC.

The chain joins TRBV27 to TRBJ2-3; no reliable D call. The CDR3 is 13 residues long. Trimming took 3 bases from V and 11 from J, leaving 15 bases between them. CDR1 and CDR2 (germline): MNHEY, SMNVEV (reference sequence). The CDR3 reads CASSLTWTERQYF. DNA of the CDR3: TGTGCCAGCAGTTTGACCTGGACGGAGAGGCAGTATTTT.

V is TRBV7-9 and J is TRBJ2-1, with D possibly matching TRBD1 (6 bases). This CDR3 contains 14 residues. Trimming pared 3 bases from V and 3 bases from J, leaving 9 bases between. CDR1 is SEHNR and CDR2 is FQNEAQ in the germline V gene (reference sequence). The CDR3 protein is CASSLDRYYNEQFF. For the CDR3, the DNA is TGTGCCAGCAGCTTGGACAGATACTACAATGAGCAGTTCTTC.

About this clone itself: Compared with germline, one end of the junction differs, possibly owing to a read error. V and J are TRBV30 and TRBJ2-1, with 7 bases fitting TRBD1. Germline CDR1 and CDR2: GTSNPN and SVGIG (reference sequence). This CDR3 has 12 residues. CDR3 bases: TGTGCCTGGAGTGTATCCTCAGGGACAGAGGTCTTC. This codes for CAWSVSSGTEVF.

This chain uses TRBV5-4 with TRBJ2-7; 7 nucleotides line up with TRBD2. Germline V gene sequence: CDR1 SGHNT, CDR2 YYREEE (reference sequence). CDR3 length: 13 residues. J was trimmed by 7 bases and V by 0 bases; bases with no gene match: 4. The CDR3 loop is CASSLAGGWEQYF. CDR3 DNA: TGTGCCAGCAGCTTGGCGGGGGGTTGGGAGCAGTACTTC. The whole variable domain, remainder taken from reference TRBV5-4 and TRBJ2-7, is ETGVTQSPTHLIKTRGQQVTLRCSSQSGHNTVSWYQQALGQGPQFIFQYYREEENGRGNFPPRFSGLQFPNYSSELNVNALELDDSALYLCASSLAGGWEQYFGPGTRLTVT.

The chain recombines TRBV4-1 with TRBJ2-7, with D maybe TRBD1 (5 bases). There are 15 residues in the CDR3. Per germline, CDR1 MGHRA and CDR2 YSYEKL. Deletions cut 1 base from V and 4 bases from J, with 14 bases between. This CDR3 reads CASSQVAREAYEQYF. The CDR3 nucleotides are TGCGCCAGCAGCCAAGTCGCCAGGGAAGCTTACGAGCAGTACTTC.

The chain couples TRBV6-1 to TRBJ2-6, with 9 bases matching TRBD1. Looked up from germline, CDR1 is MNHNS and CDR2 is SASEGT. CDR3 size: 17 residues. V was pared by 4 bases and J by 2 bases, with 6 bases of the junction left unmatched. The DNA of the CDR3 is TGTGCCAGCAGTGCCTTCCGGGACAGGGCTGGGGCCAACGTCCTGACTTTC. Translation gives CASSAFRDRAGANVLTF.

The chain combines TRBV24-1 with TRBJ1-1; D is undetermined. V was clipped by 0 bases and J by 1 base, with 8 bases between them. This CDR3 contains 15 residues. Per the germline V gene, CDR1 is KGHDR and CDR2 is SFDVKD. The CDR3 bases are TGTGCCACCAGTGATTTGGGGTTATGGAACACTGAAGCTTTCTTT. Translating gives CATSDLGLWNTEAFF.

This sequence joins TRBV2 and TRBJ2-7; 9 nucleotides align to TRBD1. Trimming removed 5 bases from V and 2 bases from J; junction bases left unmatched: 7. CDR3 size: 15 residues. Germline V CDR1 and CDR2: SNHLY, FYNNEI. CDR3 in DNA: TGTGCCAGCAGTCGGCCGAGACAGGGGGCCTACGAGCAGTACTTC. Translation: CASSRPRQGAYEQYF.

CDR3 in DNA: TGTGCCAGTAGTATTTCAGAGGGTACCACGAACACCGGGGAGCTGTTTTTT. Translating gives CASSISEGTTNTGELFF. The gene calls are TRBV19 and TRBJ2-2, with a tentative D call TRBD2 (5 bases). In germline, CDR1 is LNHDA, CDR2 SQIVND (reference sequence). The CDR3 totals 17 residues. Between the trimmed V and J ends, which lost 3 bases and 0 bases, there was a span of 14 bases.

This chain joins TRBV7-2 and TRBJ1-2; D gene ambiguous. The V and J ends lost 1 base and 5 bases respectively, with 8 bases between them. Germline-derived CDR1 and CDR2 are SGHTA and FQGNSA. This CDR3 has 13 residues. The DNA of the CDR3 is TGTGCCAGCAGCTTAGAGGGCGTATATGGCTACACCTTC. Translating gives CASSLEGVYGYTF.